A selection of T cell receptor beta chains follows, all from one sample in a study of blood T cells in healthy people across ages. One entry per CDR3 protein, called by TCRdb with MiXCR from the 5' RACE reads. This table has 1.5 million to 2 million distinct CDR3 sequences, about 50% appearing once. Material: blood. Every receptor here comes from a woman between 40 and 50 years old in good health. The CDR3 runs from the conserved cysteine through the conserved F or W. Each record gives: J gene, V gene, clone size, CDR3 protein. A clone size is listed for some rows: how often the clone was seen (once, few, many), or a class if it is expanded.

j_gene: TRBJ1-2
v_gene: TRBV12-3/TRBV12-4
abundance: -
CDR3aa: CASSLGWVDGYTF

j_gene: TRBJ2-4
v_gene: TRBV20-1
abundance: -
CDR3aa: CSAHRVGKNIQYF

j_gene: TRBJ2-7
v_gene: TRBV20-1
abundance: -
CDR3aa: CSALRLAGGEQYF

j_gene: TRBJ2-3
v_gene: TRBV20-1
abundance: few
CDR3aa: CSAAGLAAPPGTDTQYF

j_gene: TRBJ2-3
v_gene: TRBV20-1
abundance: once
CDR3aa: CSAKGGALSTDTQYF

j_gene: TRBJ2-3
v_gene: TRBV12-3/TRBV12-4
abundance: -
CDR3aa: CASRLRDRDTDTQYF

j_gene: TRBJ2-6
v_gene: TRBV10-3
abundance: -
CDR3aa: CAISEPGPRGANVLTF

j_gene: TRBJ2-3
v_gene: TRBV27
abundance: once
CDR3aa: CASSLFQRGGRTDTQYF

j_gene: TRBJ1-2
v_gene: TRBV7-8
abundance: -
CDR3aa: CASSPPRQADYGYTF

j_gene: TRBJ2-4
v_gene: TRBV19
abundance: -
CDR3aa: CASNEQGSGIQYF

j_gene: TRBJ2-1
v_gene: TRBV5-1
abundance: few
CDR3aa: CASSITGVSNNEQFF

j_gene: TRBJ1-2
v_gene: TRBV27
abundance: -
CDR3aa: CASSLDLKLGYTF

j_gene: TRBJ2-5
v_gene: TRBV12-3/TRBV12-4
abundance: -
CDR3aa: CASSLGAGRYF

j_gene: TRBJ2-1
v_gene: TRBV12-3/TRBV12-4
abundance: few
CDR3aa: CASSFRRGEYNEQFF

j_gene: -
v_gene: TRBV28
abundance: -
CDR3aa: CASRPNALKLYNEQYF

j_gene: TRBJ1-6
v_gene: TRBV5-6
abundance: -
CDR3aa: CASSLVGPGTGSYNSPLHF

j_gene: TRBJ2-1
v_gene: TRBV6-2/TRBV6-3
abundance: many
CDR3aa: CASSYSPASGVYNEQFF

j_gene: TRBJ1-2
v_gene: TRBV6-2/TRBV6-3
abundance: few
CDR3aa: CASSYYLSHGYGYTF

j_gene: TRBJ2-7
v_gene: TRBV7-6
abundance: -
CDR3aa: CASSLWGQGVREQYF

j_gene: TRBJ2-1
v_gene: TRBV4-3
abundance: few
CDR3aa: CASSASGVDYNEQFF

j_gene: TRBJ2-5
v_gene: TRBV2
abundance: -
CDR3aa: CASIAQGLQETQYF

j_gene: TRBJ1-2
v_gene: TRBV4-2
abundance: many
CDR3aa: CASSWTGVVGYTF

j_gene: TRBJ1-1
v_gene: TRBV6-1
abundance: -
CDR3aa: CASHGPRMNTEAFF

j_gene: TRBJ2-1
v_gene: TRBV9
abundance: -
CDR3aa: CASSVGRGRHNEQFF

j_gene: -
v_gene: TRBV29-1
abundance: -
CDR3aa: CSVSSVGHFAQFRKITAETQYF

j_gene: TRBJ2-7
v_gene: TRBV20-1
abundance: -
CDR3aa: CSAELGYEQYF

j_gene: TRBJ1-4
v_gene: TRBV20-1
abundance: -
CDR3aa: CSAADRNEKLFF

j_gene: TRBJ2-7
v_gene: TRBV20-1
abundance: few
CDR3aa: CSAPGHVEGAEQYF

j_gene: TRBJ2-5
v_gene: TRBV6-5
abundance: few
CDR3aa: CASSAGGGRQETQYF

j_gene: TRBJ2-1
v_gene: TRBV28
abundance: -
CDR3aa: CASTPGGPYEQFF

j_gene: TRBJ1-6
v_gene: TRBV10-3
abundance: -
CDR3aa: CAIRGRDGRNSPLHF

j_gene: TRBJ2-1
v_gene: TRBV9
abundance: -
CDR3aa: CASSEDSGGEQFF

j_gene: TRBJ2-3
v_gene: TRBV12-3/TRBV12-4
abundance: -
CDR3aa: CASSFRDSSYTQYF

j_gene: TRBJ2-5
v_gene: TRBV12-3/TRBV12-4
abundance: -
CDR3aa: CASSPYRGGRETQYF

j_gene: TRBJ2-7
v_gene: TRBV11-2
abundance: -
CDR3aa: CASSRLSGSSYEQYF

j_gene: TRBJ2-5
v_gene: TRBV7-2
abundance: -
CDR3aa: CASRSQGAVMETQYF

j_gene: TRBJ1-4
v_gene: TRBV6-2/TRBV6-3
abundance: -
CDR3aa: CASSSNLKEEKLFF

j_gene: TRBJ1-2
v_gene: TRBV12-3/TRBV12-4
abundance: -
CDR3aa: CASRRLQGASYGYTF

j_gene: TRBJ2-4
v_gene: TRBV7-9
abundance: -
CDR3aa: CASSSGAADGVKNIQYF

j_gene: TRBJ2-5
v_gene: TRBV2
abundance: -
CDR3aa: CASSWSSGGSETQYF

j_gene: TRBJ2-3
v_gene: TRBV20-1
abundance: -
CDR3aa: CSATPGTSGTDTQYF

j_gene: TRBJ1-2
v_gene: TRBV28
abundance: -
CDR3aa: CASSSYGPEVLGCTF

j_gene: TRBJ2-3
v_gene: TRBV2
abundance: -
CDR3aa: CASSEALTSGVSDTQYF

j_gene: TRBJ2-3
v_gene: TRBV11-1
abundance: -
CDR3aa: CASSLRSHTYTGTQYF

j_gene: TRBJ2-3
v_gene: TRBV6-5
abundance: few
CDR3aa: CASRRAGGTDTQYF

j_gene: TRBJ1-2
v_gene: TRBV6-5
abundance: -
CDR3aa: CASRRDEGYGYTF

j_gene: TRBJ2-7
v_gene: TRBV20-1
abundance: few
CDR3aa: CSARHGQTYEQYF

j_gene: TRBJ1-6
v_gene: TRBV20-1
abundance: -
CDR3aa: CSANPRTGNNSPLHF

j_gene: TRBJ1-1
v_gene: TRBV2
abundance: -
CDR3aa: CASIPLGRGDTEAFF

j_gene: TRBJ2-5
v_gene: TRBV7-2
abundance: few
CDR3aa: CASHHPAAQETQYF

j_gene: TRBJ2-4
v_gene: TRBV27
abundance: -
CDR3aa: CASSLLTGAKNIQYF

j_gene: TRBJ2-1
v_gene: TRBV5-1
abundance: -
CDR3aa: CTSNPSGQSYNEQFF

j_gene: TRBJ2-1
v_gene: TRBV27
abundance: few
CDR3aa: CASSLSTVLLGEGSIVHEQFF

j_gene: TRBJ2-5
v_gene: TRBV4-2
abundance: -
CDR3aa: CASSQEYRTQETQYF

j_gene: TRBJ2-3
v_gene: TRBV7-3
abundance: -
CDR3aa: CASSAGLAQSTDTQYF

j_gene: TRBJ2-5
v_gene: TRBV6-2/TRBV6-3
abundance: many
CDR3aa: CASSYSEYQETQYF